This T cell receptor (beta chain) was sequenced for a study of radiation and T cells in renal cell carcinoma. The CDR3 runs to 15 residues. Germline-derived CDR1 and CDR2 are MGHRA and YSYEKL. V was cut by 2 bases and J by 2 bases, with 9 bases left in between. Noted time point: baseline pretreatment blood. Treatment given: 15 Gy SBRT to primary tumor, nephrectomy 4 weeks later. Serial blood draws occurred at baseline and 2 and 4 weeks post-SBRT. Profiling relied on immunoSEQ multiplex PCR, and the TCRdb table lists in-frame clones only, not all of them. The sample records approximately 140,000 clones, approximately 87% being singletons.

This TCR was sampled from a woman in her forties or fifties with renal cell carcinoma. This material consisted of blood, taken from a patient whose treatment included radiotherapy and nephrectomy. This sequence joins TRBV4-1 and TRBJ2-2; weak D call: TRBD2 (5 bases). In DNA, the CDR3 is TGCGCCAGCAGCCAACCGCTAGCTAACACCGGGGAGCTGTTTTTT. Protein sequence: CASSQPLANTGELFF.